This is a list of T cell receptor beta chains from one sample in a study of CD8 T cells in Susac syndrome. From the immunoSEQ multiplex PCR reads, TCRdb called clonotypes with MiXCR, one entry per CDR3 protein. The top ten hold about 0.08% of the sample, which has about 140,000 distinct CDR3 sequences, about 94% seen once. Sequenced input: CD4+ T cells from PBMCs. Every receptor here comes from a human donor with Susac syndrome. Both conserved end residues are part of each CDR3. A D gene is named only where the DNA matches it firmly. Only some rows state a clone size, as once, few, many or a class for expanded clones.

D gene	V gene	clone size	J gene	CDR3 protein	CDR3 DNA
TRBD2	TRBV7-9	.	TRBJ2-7	CASSLTSGRGPYEQYF	TGTGCCAGCAGCTTAACTAGCGGGAGGGGCCCTTACGAGCAGTACTTC
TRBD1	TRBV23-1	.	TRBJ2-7	CASSPNTLADRGYEQYF	TGCGCCAGCAGTCCGAATACGTTAGCGGACAGGGGATACGAGCAGTACTTC
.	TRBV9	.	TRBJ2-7	CASSVGHGSAYEQYF	TGTGCCAGCAGCGTAGGACACGGGAGCGCCTACGAGCAGTACTTC
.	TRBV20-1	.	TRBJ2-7	CSARDHGRDSYEQYF	TGCAGTGCTAGAGATCATGGGCGGGACTCCTACGAGCAGTACTTC
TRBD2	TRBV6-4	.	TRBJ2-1	CASSKTSGGNNEQFF	TGTGCCAGCAGCAAGACTAGCGGGGGAAACAATGAGCAGTTCTTC
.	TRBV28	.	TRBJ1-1	CASATGTLNTEAFF	TGTGCCAGCGCCACCGGGACATTGAACACTGAAGCTTTCTTT
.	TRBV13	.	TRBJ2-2	CASSLGLSVGLAVKNTGELFF	TGTGCCAGCAGCTTAGGCCTAAGTGTGGGGCTGGCGGTCAAAAACACCGGGGAGCTGTTTTTT
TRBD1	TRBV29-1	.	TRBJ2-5	CSASGGWETQYF	TGCAGCGCCTCAGGGGGCTGGGAGACCCAGTACTTC
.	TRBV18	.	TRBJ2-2	CASSGGADTGELFF	TGTGCCAGCTCTGGAGGGGCGGACACCGGGGAGCTGTTTTTT
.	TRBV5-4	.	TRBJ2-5	CASSRALLDQETQYF	TGTGCCAGCAGCCGGGCCTTACTAGATCAAGAGACCCAGTACTTC
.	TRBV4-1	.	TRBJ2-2	CASSQEDGRRIGELFF	TGCGCCAGCAGCCAAGAAGATGGGAGGAGGATCGGGGAGCTGTTTTTT
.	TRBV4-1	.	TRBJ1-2	CASSHFNGEGGYTF	TGCGCCAGCAGCCACTTCAACGGCGAGGGGGGCTACACCTTC
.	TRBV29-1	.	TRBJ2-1	CSVAGRAYNEQFF	TGCAGCGTTGCGGGCCGTGCCTACAATGAGCAGTTCTTC
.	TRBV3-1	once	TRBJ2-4	CASSQASLRLAKNIQYF	TGTGCCAGCAGCCAAGCATCTTTGCGGCTAGCCAAAAACATTCAGTACTTC
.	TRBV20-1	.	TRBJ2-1	CSASRDSGSNEQFF	TGCAGTGCCTCCCGGGACTCCGGTTCCAATGAGCAGTTCTTC
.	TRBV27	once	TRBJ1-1	CASSLHPGRDTEAFF	TGTGCCAGCAGTTTACACCCGGGGAGAGACACTGAAGCTTTCTTT
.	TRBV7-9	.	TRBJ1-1	CASSSQRGAFF	TGTGCCAGCAGCTCTCAGAGGGGAGCTTTCTTT
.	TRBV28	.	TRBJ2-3	CASSLSRDTQYF	TGTGCCAGCAGTTTATCGAGAGATACGCAGTATTTT
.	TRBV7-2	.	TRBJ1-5	CASSLRTPIWGAGSQPQHF	TGTGCCAGCAGCTTGCGCACACCGATATGGGGGGCTGGGAGTCAGCCCCAGCATTTT
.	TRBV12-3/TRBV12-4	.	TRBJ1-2	CASSGPMGGYTF	TGTGCCAGCAGTGGGCCGATGGGGGGCTACACCTTC
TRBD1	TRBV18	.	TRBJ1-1	CASSPTGQGGTEAFF	TGTGCCAGCTCACCGACTGGACAGGGCGGCACTGAAGCTTTCTTT
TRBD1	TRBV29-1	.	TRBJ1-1	CSVRGQLNTEAFF	TGCAGCGTTCGGGGACAGTTGAACACTGAAGCTTTCTTT
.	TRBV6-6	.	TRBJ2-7	CASGVINEQYF	TGTGCCAGCGGGGTTATCAACGAGCAGTACTTC
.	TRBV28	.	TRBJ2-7	CASLRQGGHTEQYF	TGTGCCAGCCTAAGACAGGGAGGTCACACCGAGCAGTACTTC
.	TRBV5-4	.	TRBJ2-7	CASSLSISRSNEQYF	TGTGCCAGCAGCTTGTCAATTTCCAGGTCCAACGAGCAGTACTTC
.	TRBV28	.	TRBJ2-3	CASSSPGGTDTQYF	TGTGCCAGCAGTTCCCCCGGAGGCACAGATACGCAGTATTTT
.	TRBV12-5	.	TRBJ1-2	CASGLSYRAGYTF	TGTGCTAGTGGTTTGTCGTACAGGGCGGGCTACACCTTC
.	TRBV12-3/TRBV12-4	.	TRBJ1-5	CASKGSNQPQHF	TGTGCCAGCAAGGGAAGCAATCAGCCCCAGCATTTT
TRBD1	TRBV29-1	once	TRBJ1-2	CSTGTGTGFLWDYGYTF	TGCAGCACTGGGACCGGGACAGGGTTTCTATGGGACTATGGCTACACCTTC
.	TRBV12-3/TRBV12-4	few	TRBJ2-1	CASSLGGLEQFF	TGTGCCAGCAGTTTGGGGGGGCTTGAGCAGTTCTTC
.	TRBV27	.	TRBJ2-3	CASRDAGAADTQYF	TGTGCCAGCCGTGATGCAGGGGCGGCAGATACGCAGTATTTT
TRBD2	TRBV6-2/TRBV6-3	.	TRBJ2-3	CASRNYGGAVTDTQYF	TGTGCCAGCAGGAACTACGGGGGGGCCGTCACAGATACGCAGTATTTT
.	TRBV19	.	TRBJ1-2	CASSSGNYGYTF	TGTGCCAGTAGCTCGGGGAACTATGGCTACACCTTC
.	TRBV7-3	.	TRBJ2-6	CASSPSEAGANVLTF	TGTGCCAGCAGCCCATCCGAGGCTGGGGCCAACGTCCTGACTTTC
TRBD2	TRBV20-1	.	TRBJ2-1	CSASSGASTNEQFF	TGCAGTGCTAGCAGCGGGGCCTCTACGAATGAGCAGTTCTTC
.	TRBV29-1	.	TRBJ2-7	CSVRTGSREQYF	TGCAGCGTTCGGACTGGCTCTCGCGAGCAGTACTTC
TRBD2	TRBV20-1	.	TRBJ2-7	CSAELAGTTYEQYF	TGCAGTGCTGAACTAGCGGGGACTACCTACGAGCAGTACTTC
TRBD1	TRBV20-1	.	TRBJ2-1	CSARDKTGGYNEQFF	TGCAGTGCTAGAGATAAGACAGGGGGGTACAATGAGCAGTTCTTC
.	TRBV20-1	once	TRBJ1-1	CSASPGNTEAFF	TGCAGTGCTAGCCCAGGGAACACTGAAGCTTTCTTT
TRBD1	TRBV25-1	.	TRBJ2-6	CASSDVTGGGANVLTF	TGTGCCAGCAGTGATGTGACAGGGGGTGGGGCCAACGTCCTGACTTTC
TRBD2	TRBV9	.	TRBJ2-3	CASSVDGRADTQYF	TGTGCCAGCAGCGTAGACGGGAGGGCGGATACGCAGTATTTT
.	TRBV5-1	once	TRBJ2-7	CASSSNSGEQYF	TGCGCCAGCAGCTCCAACTCGGGGGAGCAGTACTTC
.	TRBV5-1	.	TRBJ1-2	CASSLRPNYGYTF	TGCGCCAGCAGCTTGCGACCTAACTATGGCTACACCTTC
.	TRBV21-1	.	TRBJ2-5	CASSPTSWQETQYF	TGTGCCAGCAGTCCCACCAGTTGGCAAGAGACCCAGTACTTC
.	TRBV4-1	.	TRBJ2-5	CASSQERSPRQYF	TGCGCCAGCAGCCAAGAAAGATCCCCCCGACAGTACTTC
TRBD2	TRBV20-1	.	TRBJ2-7	CSAHKVGLAGEQYF	TGCAGTGCTCATAAAGTGGGGCTAGCGGGCGAGCAGTACTTC
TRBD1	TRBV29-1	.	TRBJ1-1	CSVGGQGLPQAFF	TGCAGCGTTGGGGGACAGGGGTTACCTCAAGCTTTCTTT
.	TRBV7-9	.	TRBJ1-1	CASSSTSMNTEAFF	TGTGCCAGCAGCTCCACTTCAATGAACACTGAAGCTTTCTTT
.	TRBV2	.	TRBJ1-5	CASSAEVLPQHF	TGTGCTAGCAGTGCGGAGGTTCTGCCCCAGCATTTT
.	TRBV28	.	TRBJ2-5	CASRQIQETQYF	TGTGCCAGCAGACAAATCCAAGAGACCCAGTACTTC
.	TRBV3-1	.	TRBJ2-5	CASSQQQETQYF	TGTGCCAGCAGCCAACAACAAGAGACCCAGTACTTC
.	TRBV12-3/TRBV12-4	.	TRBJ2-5	CASSLSSGQETQYF	TGTGCCAGCAGTTTGAGTAGCGGCCAAGAGACCCAGTACTTC
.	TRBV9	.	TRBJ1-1	CASSAAARGEAFF	TGTGCCAGCAGCGCAGCTGCGCGGGGTGAAGCTTTCTTT